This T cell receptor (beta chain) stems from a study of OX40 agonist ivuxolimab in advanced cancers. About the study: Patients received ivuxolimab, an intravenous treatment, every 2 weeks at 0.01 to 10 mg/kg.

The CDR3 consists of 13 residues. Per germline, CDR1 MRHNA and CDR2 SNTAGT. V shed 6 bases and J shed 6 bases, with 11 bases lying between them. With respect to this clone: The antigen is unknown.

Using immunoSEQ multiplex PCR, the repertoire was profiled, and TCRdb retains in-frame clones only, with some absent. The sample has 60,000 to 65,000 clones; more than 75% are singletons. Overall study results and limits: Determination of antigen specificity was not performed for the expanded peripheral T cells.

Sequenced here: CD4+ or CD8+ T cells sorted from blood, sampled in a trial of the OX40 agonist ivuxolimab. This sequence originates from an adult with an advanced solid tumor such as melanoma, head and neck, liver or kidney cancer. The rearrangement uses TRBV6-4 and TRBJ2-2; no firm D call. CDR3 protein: CASSETGAGELFF. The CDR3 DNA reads TGTGCCAGCAGCGAAACGGGCGCCGGGGAGCTGTTTTTT.